This T cell receptor beta chain stems from a study of type 1 regulatory T cells (dated by TCRdb to the early 2020s). With regard to the full study: The study characterized an in vitro protocol that generated a Tr1-enriched, alloantigen-specific CD4 T cell product named T-allo10. T-allo10 was being evaluated clinically in patients with hematological malignancies who were receiving allogeneic hematopoietic stem cell transplantation.

V loses 5 bases at its end and J loses 2 bases; junction bases beyond the gene matches: 8. CDR1 is given as SGHTA and CDR2 as FQGNSA, both from the germline V gene. Counted from cysteine to phenylalanine, this CDR3 has 16 amino acids. Left in the record is the CDR3 DNA by itself, 48 bases read in frame from the first base. Turning to this clonotype: Its antigen target is currently unknown. No much larger clone exists at a distance of one base, and base qualities are not known.

These reads were obtained on an Illumina MiSeq. TCRdb passed the public sequencing reads through fastp at Q25 and MiXCR, retaining productive beta sequences. Duplicate CDR3 protein sequences are folded into a single record with the most common DNA and genes. Present in this sample are about 68,000 distinct CDR3 sequences, 55% to 80% of which were seen just once. The leading ten clones occupy less than 8.5% of the sample. Donor-derived T-allo10 cells were described as specific for host alloantigens, anergic, and capable of alloantigen-specific suppression. The TCR sequence derives from a human donor in good health. The sample comprised cultured T cells, either the whole culture or a sorted T cell fraction (not recorded which). The cell subset or site label here, explained by the study, means: Tr1-enriched cell product generated in vitro against host alloantigens. The rearranged chain carries TRBV7-2 and TRBJ2-1; TRBD2 fits 8 bases in the junction. In nucleotide form, the sequence is TGTGCCAGCAGCGCAACTCTAGCGGGTGCCTACAATGAGCAGTTCTTC. It translates as CASSATLAGAYNEQFF.